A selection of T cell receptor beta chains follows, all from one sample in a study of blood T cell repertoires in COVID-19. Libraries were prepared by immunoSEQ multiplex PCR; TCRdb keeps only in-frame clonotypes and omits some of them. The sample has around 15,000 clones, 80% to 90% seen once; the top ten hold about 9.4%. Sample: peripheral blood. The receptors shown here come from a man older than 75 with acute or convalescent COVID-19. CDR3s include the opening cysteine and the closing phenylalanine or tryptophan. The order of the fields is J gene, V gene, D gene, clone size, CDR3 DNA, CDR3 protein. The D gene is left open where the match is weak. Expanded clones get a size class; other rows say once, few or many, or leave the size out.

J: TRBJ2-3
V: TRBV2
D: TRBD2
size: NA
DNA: TGTGCCAGCAGTGAAGCGGGAGGGCCTTTCGGTACGCAGTATTTT
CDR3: CASSEAGGPFGTQYF

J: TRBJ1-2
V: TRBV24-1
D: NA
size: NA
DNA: TGTGCCACCAGTGAAGGAGGGGGGGACTATGGCTACACCTTC
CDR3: CATSEGGGDYGYTF

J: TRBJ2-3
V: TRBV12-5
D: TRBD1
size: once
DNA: TGTGCTAGTGGTTTGGTACAGTACCAGGCAGCCGGGACAGGAGGGTATTTT
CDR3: CASGLVQYQAAGTGGYF

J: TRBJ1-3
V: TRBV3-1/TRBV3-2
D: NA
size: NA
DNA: TGTGCCAGCGGAGACAGCTCTGGAAACACCATATATTTT
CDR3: CASGDSSGNTIYF

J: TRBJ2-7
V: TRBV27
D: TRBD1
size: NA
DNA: TGTGCCAGCAGTGGCCTTGTCAGGGGGCTATACGAGCAGTACTTC
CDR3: CASSGLVRGLYEQYF

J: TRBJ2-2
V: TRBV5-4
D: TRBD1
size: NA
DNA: TGTGCCAGCAGCTTGGAGGGGGCGCGAACCGGGGAGCTGTTTTTT
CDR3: CASSLEGARTGELFF

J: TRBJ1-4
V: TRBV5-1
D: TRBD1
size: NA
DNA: TGCGCCAGCAGCTTGGAGGGGGCGCATGAAAAACTGTTTTTT
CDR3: CASSLEGAHEKLFF

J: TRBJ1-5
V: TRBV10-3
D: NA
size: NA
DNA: TGTGCCATCAGTGAAGGGAGTCAGCCCCAGCATTTT
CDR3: CAISEGSQPQHF

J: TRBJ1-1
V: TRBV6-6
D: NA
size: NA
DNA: TGTGCCAGCAGTTCCGGGGTGATCACTGAAGCTTTCTTT
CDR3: CASSSGVITEAFF

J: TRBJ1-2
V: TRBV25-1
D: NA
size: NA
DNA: TGTGCCAGCAGTGAGGGCCGCTATGGCTACACCTTC
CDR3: CASSEGRYGYTF

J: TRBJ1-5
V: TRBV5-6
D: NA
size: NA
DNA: TGTGCCAGCAGCTTGCTGAATCAGCCCCAGCATTTT
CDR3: CASSLLNQPQHF

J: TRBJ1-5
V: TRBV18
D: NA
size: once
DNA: TGTGCCAGCTCACCCACATCAAATAGCAATCAGCCCCAGCATTTT
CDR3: CASSPTSNSNQPQHF

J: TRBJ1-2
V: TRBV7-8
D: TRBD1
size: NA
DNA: TGTGCCAGCAGCTTAATGGGACAGGGGATACAAGGCTACACCTTC
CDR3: CASSLMGQGIQGYTF

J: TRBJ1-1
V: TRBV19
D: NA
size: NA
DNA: TGTGCCAGTAGTCGGGAGGGCTGGGCTGAAGCTTTCTTT
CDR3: CASSREGWAEAFF

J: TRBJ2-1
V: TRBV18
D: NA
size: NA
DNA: TGTGCCAGCTCACCACCGGCCAGTTCCATCTACAATGAGCAGTTCTTC
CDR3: CASSPPASSIYNEQFF

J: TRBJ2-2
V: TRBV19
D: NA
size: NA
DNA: TGTGCCAGTAGTATAGACGGTTCAATTGAGCTGTTTTTT
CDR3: CASSIDGSIELFF

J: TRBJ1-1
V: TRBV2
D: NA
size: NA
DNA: TGTGCCAGCACTTCTATCGGTCCCGAGGGCACTGAAGCTTTCTTT
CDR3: CASTSIGPEGTEAFF

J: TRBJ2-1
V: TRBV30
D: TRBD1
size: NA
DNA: TGTGCCTGGAGCCGACAGGGAAACAGGAATGAGCAGTTCTTC
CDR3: CAWSRQGNRNEQFF

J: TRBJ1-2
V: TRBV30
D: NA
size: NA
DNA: TGTGCCTGGAGTAAGACACTCTATGGCTACACCTTC
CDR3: CAWSKTLYGYTF

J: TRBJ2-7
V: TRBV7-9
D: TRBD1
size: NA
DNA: TGTGCCAGCAGTAAAGGGGGCCCTTCCTACGAGCAGTACTTC
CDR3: CASSKGGPSYEQYF

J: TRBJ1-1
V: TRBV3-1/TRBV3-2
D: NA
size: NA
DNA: TGTGCCAGCAGCCTGGCTGGCGGGGAAGCTTTCTTT
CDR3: CASSLAGGEAFF

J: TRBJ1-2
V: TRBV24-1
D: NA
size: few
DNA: TGTGCCACCAGTGATTCCATCCGGAGCTATGGCTACACCTTC
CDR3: CATSDSIRSYGYTF

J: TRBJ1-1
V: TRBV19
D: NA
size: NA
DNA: TGTGCCAGTAGTCCCCTGGGGGCAGGGAGGAACACTGAAGCTTTCTTT
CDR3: CASSPLGAGRNTEAFF

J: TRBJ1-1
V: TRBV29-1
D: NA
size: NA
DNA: TGCAGCGTTGGACAGGCTGCCACTGAAGCTTTCTTT
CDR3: CSVGQAATEAFF

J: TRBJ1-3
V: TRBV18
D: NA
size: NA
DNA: TGTGCCAGCTCACCCCCCGGGTCCAACTCTGGAAACACCATATATTTT
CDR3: CASSPPGSNSGNTIYF

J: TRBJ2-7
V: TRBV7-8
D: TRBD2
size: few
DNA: TGTGCCAGCAGCTTAGGGGAGGGGCGAATAATAGCCTACGAGCAGTACTTC
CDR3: CASSLGEGRIIAYEQYF

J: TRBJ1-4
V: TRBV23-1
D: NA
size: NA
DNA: TGCGCCAGCAGTCAATGGTGGCCGAAGAATGAAAAACTGTTTTTT
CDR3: CASSQWWPKNEKLFF

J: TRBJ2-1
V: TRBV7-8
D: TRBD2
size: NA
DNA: TGTGCCAGCAGCCCGACGCGTAGCGGGTCCTACAATGAGCAGTTCTTC
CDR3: CASSPTRSGSYNEQFF

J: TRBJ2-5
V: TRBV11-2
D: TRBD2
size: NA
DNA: TGTGCCAGCAGCCCTTCCTTAGCGGGGCTACAAGAGACCCAGTACTTC
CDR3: CASSPSLAGLQETQYF

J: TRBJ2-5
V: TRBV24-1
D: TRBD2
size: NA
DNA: TGTGCCACCAGTGATCCCCGGGCTAGCGGGAGGGATCAAGAGACCCAGTACTTC
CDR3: CATSDPRASGRDQETQYF

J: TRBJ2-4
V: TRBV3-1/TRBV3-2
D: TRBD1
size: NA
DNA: TGTGCCAGCAGCCATTGGACAGGGGGAAAAAACATTCAGTACTTC
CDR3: CASSHWTGGKNIQYF

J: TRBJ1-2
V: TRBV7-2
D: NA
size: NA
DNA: TGTGCCAGCAGCCCAGTTTCTAACTATGGCTACACCTTC
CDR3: CASSPVSNYGYTF

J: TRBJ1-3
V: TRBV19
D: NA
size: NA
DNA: TGTGCCAGTAGTAGGTCTCCCCGCGGTGGAAACACCATATATTTT
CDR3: CASSRSPRGGNTIYF

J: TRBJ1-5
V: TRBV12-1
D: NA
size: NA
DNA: TGTGCCAGCAGCTCACTAGAGCTTCGGGTCCGGTTAGGATCAAATCAGCCCCAGCATTTT
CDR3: CASSSLELRVRLGSNQPQHF

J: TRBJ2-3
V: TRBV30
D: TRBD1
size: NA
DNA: TGTGCCTGGAGTACGACAGGGTCTAGCACAGATACGCAGTATTTT
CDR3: CAWSTTGSSTDTQYF

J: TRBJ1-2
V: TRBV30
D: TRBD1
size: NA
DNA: TGTGCCTGGAGTTACGGACAGGGCGCAAGAGGCTACACCTTC
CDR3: CAWSYGQGARGYTF

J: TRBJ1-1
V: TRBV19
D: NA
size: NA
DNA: TGTGCCAGTAGTATCCTACTAGACACTGAAGCTTTCTTT
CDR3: CASSILLDTEAFF

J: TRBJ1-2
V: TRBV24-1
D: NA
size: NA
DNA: TGTGCCACCAGTGATTCCCGGGAGTACTATGGCTACACCTTC
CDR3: CATSDSREYYGYTF

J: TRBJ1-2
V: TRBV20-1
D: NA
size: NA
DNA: TGCAGTGCTAATGAGGGCACTAACTATGGCTACACCTTC
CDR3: CSANEGTNYGYTF

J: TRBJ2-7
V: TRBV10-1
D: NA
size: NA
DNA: TGCGCCAGCAGCGCAGGGTCCTCCTACGAGCAGTACTTC
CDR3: CASSAGSSYEQYF

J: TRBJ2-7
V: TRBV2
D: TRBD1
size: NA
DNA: TGTGCCAGCAAGGGGACAGGGATGCGGTACGAGCAGTACTTC
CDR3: CASKGTGMRYEQYF

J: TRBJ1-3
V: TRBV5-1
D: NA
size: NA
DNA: TGCGCCAGCAGCTTGGTGTCGGGTTCTGGAAACACCATATATTTT
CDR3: CASSLVSGSGNTIYF

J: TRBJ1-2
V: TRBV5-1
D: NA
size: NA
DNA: TGCGCCAGCAGCTTGGGGGACAACTCGGTCTATGGCTACACCTTC
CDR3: CASSLGDNSVYGYTF

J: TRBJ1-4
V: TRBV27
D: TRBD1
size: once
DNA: TGTGCCAGCAGCGTCCAACCGGGACAGACTAATGAAAAACTGTTTTTT
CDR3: CASSVQPGQTNEKLFF

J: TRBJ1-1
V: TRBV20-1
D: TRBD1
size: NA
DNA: TGCAGTGCTAGTGGGGACAGGGGAAACACTGAAGCTTTCTTT
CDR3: CSASGDRGNTEAFF

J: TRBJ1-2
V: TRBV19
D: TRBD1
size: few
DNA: TGTGCCAGTACCGGACAGGGAAGAAACTATGGCTACACCTTC
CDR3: CASTGQGRNYGYTF